These 13 T cell receptor beta chains originate from one sample sequenced in a study of technical replicates of blood from a handful of donors. Generated by immunoSEQ multiplex PCR, the TCRdb table keeps only in-frame clones and is missing some. The table has 65,000 to 95,000 clones, around nine tenths seen once; the top ten hold approximately 0.28%. The sample taken for sequencing was T cells isolated from PBMCs. The source is a human donor in good health.

This chain links TRBV6-5 with TRBJ2-1; D gene uncertain. This CDR3 region has 15 residues. Germline CDR1 MNHEY, CDR2 SVGAGI. The ends were cut back, 2 bases at V and 2 bases at J, with 10 bases in the middle. CDR3 residues: CASSYDTLTYNEQFF. The DNA for the CDR3 is TGTGCCAGCAGTTACGACACCCTGACCTACAATGAGCAGTTCTTC.

This rearrangement joins TRBV4-1 to TRBJ2-5, with TRBD1 matching over 11 bases. Germline V gene data show CDR1 as MGHRA and CDR2 as YSYEKL. CDR3 length: 16 amino acids. Unmatched junction bases numbered 7, after V lost 0 bases and J lost 7 bases. The CDR3 sequence: CASSQDGGTGGMTQYF. The CDR3 DNA reads TGCGCCAGCAGCCAAGATGGGGGGACAGGGGGTATGACCCAGTACTTC.

The chain links TRBV6-5 to TRBJ1-2; 7 positions match TRBD1. The CDR3 totals 15 residues. The germline CDR1 and CDR2 sequences are MNHEY and SVGAGI. The J segment lost 3 bases and the V segment lost 0 bases, leaving 4 bases of the junction unmatched. The CDR3 region has the DNA TGTGCCAGCAGTTACTCAGGGGGCGCGGACTATGGCTACACCTTC. This codes for CASSYSGGADYGYTF.

The V call is TRBV5-1, the J call TRBJ1-1, with D perhaps TRBD1 (6 bases). Between the trimmed V and J ends, which lost 6 bases and 4 bases, there was a span of 13 bases. From germline, CDR1 is SGHRS and CDR2 YFSETQ. CDR3 length: 13 amino acids. CDR3 sequence reads: CASNEQGFTEAFF. The CDR3 coding sequence is TGCGCCAGCAATGAACAGGGTTTCACTGAAGCTTTCTTT.

CDR3 nucleotides: TGTGCCAGCAGCTTGCCGGTAGTGGAAAAACTGTTTTTT. This encodes CASSLPVVEKLFF. The rearrangement uses TRBV7-2 and TRBJ1-4, with unresolved D. With 3 bases removed from V and 8 bases from J, the gap between germline ends came to 10 bases. The CDR3 runs to 13 residues. Germline V CDR1 and CDR2: SGHTA, FQGNSA.

The chain carries TRBV6-5 and TRBJ2-7; D might be TRBD2 (6 bases). The CDR3 has 14 amino acids. V was trimmed by 5 bases and J by 3 bases, leaving 14 bases between them. The germline gives CDR1 MNHEY, CDR2 SVGAGI. CDR3 loop: CASSAWDSHYEQYF. The DNA of the CDR3 is TGTGCCAGCAGTGCTTGGGACTCTCACTACGAGCAGTACTTC.

V and J are TRBV2 and TRBJ2-1, with 7 positions matching TRBD1. This CDR3 is built from 13 residues. The trim removed 7 bases at V and 9 bases at J, leaving 9 bases unmatched. Germline V lookup: CDR1 SNHLY, CDR2 FYNNEI. The CDR3 loop is CASMDRGLGEQFF. Here the CDR3 DNA reads TGTGCCAGCATGGATAGGGGGCTCGGTGAGCAGTTCTTC.

This chain uses TRBV30 with TRBJ1-2; D remains unclear. Germline CDR1 reads GTSNPN; CDR2 reads SVGIG (reference sequence). This CDR3 is built from 12 residues. V was shortened by 2 bases and J by 6 bases, with 10 bases between the two germline ends. The CDR3 reads CAWSTLLDGYTF. For the CDR3, the DNA is TGTGCCTGGAGTACCCTACTGGATGGCTACACCTTC.

The chain links TRBV6-6 to TRBJ1-2, with a possible D match to TRBD1 (6 bases). The CDR3 consists of 15 residues. Trimming removed 0 bases from V and 4 bases from J, with 12 bases in between. Looked up from germline, CDR1 is MNHNY and CDR2 is SVGAGI (reference sequence). CDR3 amino acids: CASSYSEGGSYGYTF. The CDR3 region has the DNA TGTGCCAGCAGTTACTCAGAGGGGGGGAGCTATGGCTACACCTTC.

The genes are TRBV5-1 and TRBJ1-1; 8 bases fit TRBD1. The CDR3 runs to 15 residues. Germline assignment: CDR1 SGHRS and CDR2 YFSETQ. J was trimmed by 0 bases and V by 3 bases; bases with no gene match: 4. The CDR3 DNA reads as TGCGCCAGCAGCTCGTGGACAGGGATGAACACTGAAGCTTTCTTT. It is translated as CASSSWTGMNTEAFF.

CDR3 in amino acids: CASSSGLAGAVEQFF. CDR3 DNA: TGTGCCAGCAGCTCGGGACTAGCGGGGGCTGTTGAGCAGTTCTTC. This chain links TRBV7-6 with TRBJ2-1, with 14 bases fitting TRBD2. From germline, CDR1 is SGHVS and CDR2 FNYEAQ. There are 15 residues in the CDR3. Trimming took 4 bases from V and 9 from J; bases not matched to a gene: 5.

The chain is built from TRBV6-4 and TRBJ2-1, with 12 bases aligning to TRBD2. J was trimmed by 6 bases and V by 0 bases; bases with no gene match: 0. CDR1 MRHNA and CDR2 SNTAGT come from the germline V gene. This CDR3 is built from 15 residues. The CDR3 here is CASSDSTSGSNEQFF. The CDR3 region has the DNA TGTGCCAGCAGTGACTCGACTAGCGGGAGCAATGAGCAGTTCTTC.

This rearrangement joins TRBV6-5 to TRBJ2-7; TRBD2 aligns across 11 bases. The V gene end was trimmed by 3 bases and the J gene end by 2 bases; junction bases not matched to a gene: 6. CDR3 length: 16 residues. The V gene's germline CDR1 is MNHEY and CDR2 SVGAGI. CDR3: CASSYLTSGKPYEQYF. The CDR3 coding sequence is TGTGCCAGCAGTTATTTGACTAGCGGGAAACCCTACGAGCAGTACTTC.